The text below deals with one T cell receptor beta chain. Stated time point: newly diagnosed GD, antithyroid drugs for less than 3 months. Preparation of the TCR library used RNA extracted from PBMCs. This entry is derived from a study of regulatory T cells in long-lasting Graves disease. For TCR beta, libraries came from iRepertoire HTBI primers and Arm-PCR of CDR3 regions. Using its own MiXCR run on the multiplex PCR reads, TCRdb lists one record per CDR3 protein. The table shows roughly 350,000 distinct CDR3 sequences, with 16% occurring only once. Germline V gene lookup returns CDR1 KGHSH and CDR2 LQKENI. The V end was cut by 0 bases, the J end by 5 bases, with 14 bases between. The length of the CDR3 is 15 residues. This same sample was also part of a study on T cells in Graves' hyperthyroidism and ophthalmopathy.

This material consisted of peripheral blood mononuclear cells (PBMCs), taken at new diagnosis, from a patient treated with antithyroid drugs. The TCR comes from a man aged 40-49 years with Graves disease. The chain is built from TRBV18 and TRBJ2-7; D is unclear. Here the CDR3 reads CASSPPSVVPNEQYF. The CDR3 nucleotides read TGTGCCAGCTCACCACCGTCAGTAGTGCCGAACGAGCAGTACTTC.